This T cell receptor beta chain appears in the sequencing data of a study of vaccination effects on CD4 cells after COVID-19. About the study: Expansion with viral peptide pools was applied to antigen-specific CD4+ T cells by the ViraFEST assay prior to sequencing. Study-level findings and limits: Recruitment yielded few convalescent patients, and the study had no early post-infection timepoints. Healthy vaccine recipients' vaccine-induced clones were almost all SARS-CoV-2 mono-reactive.

Notes on this clone: Its antigen is as yet unknown.

Sequenced by immunoSEQ multiplex PCR; TCRdb stores in-frame clones only, minus some. The repertoire holds about 25,000 clones, roughly 73% seen once, with approximately 9.9% in the top ten. Investigators separated out CD4+ T cells once approximately 9 days of culture had passed. Nucleocapsid antibody tests were negative, and the vaccine recipients had no prior SARS-CoV-2 infection. The clonotype comes from a human donor who received a COVID-19 vaccine. Material: CD4+ T cells from PBMCs cultured without peptide, obtained before COVID-19 vaccination.

This chain's CDR3 is CASSRNSKEAFF. Written as DNA, the CDR3 is TGTGCCAGCAGCAGAAACTCAAAGGAAGCTTTCTTT. V and J are TRBV9 and TRBJ1-1; D is ambiguous. The CDR3 length is 12 residues. V was trimmed by 4 bases and J by 8 bases, leaving 12 bases between them. In germline, CDR1 is SGDLS, CDR2 YYNGEE.